These 15 T cell receptor beta chains share one sample of origin, sequenced in a study of T cells in Graves' hyperthyroidism and ophthalmopathy. There were TCR beta CDR3 regions amplified from RNA transcripts. The HTBI primer set served for first-round RT-PCR of the TCR CDR3. TCRdb passed the multiplex PCR reads through MiXCR, listing each CDR3 protein once. The profile shows 75,000 to 100,000 distinct CDR3 sequences, around 52% of them singletons. The sequencing sample was made of blood. These receptors came from a woman aged 40 to 50 with Graves' hyperthyroidism.

This clonotype was seen a single time. The chain joins TRBV15 to TRBJ1-6; TRBD1 agrees at 10 bases. CDR1 LNHNV and CDR2 YYDKDF come from the germline V gene (reference sequence). The CDR3 spans 15 residues. The ends lost 0 bases at V and 8 bases at J; junction bases unmatched: 1. The CDR3 DNA reads TGTGCCACCAGCAGAGAGGGACAGGGGTATTCACCCCTCCACTTT. This gives the protein CATSREGQGYSPLHF.

This clonotype was counted many times. This chain links TRBV7-2 with TRBJ2-7; TRBD2 is a possible D gene (5 bases). Deletions cut 8 bases from V and 3 bases from J, with 14 bases between. CDR3 length: 13 residues. Germline V gene data show CDR1 as SGHTA and CDR2 as FQGNSA. Written as DNA, the CDR3 is TGTGCCAGCCGACCGGGAAGCGGCTACGAGCAGTACTTC. Translated: CASRPGSGYEQYF.

Ten or more counts support this clonotype. V and J are TRBV10-3 and TRBJ2-3; D tentatively fits TRBD1 or TRBD2 (6 bases each). Germline CDR1 is ENHRY and CDR2 is SYGVKD. V was shortened by 1 base and J by 4 bases, with 12 bases between the two germline ends. The CDR3 is 15 residues long. CDR3 amino acids: CAISELGGSADTQYF. CDR3 nucleotides: TGTGCCATCAGTGAGTTGGGGGGCTCTGCAGATACGCAGTATTTT.

Ten or more counts support this clonotype. The chain uses TRBV20-1 and TRBJ2-5; no reliable D call. CDR3 length: 12 residues. Per the germline V gene, CDR1 is DFQATT and CDR2 is SNEGSKA (reference sequence). Trimming removed 2 bases from V and 3 bases from J, with 7 bases in between. The CDR3 DNA reads TGCAGTGCTAGACCCAGAAAAGAGACCCAGTACTTC. Amino acid sequence: CSARPRKETQYF.

V usage is TRBV7-1 and J usage is TRBJ2-5; tentative D call: TRBD2 (5 bases). TRBV7-1 is an open reading frame whose function is uncertain. The CDR3 sequence is 16 residues long. Trimming removed 3 bases at V and 1 base at J, with 15 bases between. The CDR3: CASSSWTGGAQETQYF. CDR3 sequence (DNA): TGTGCCAGCAGCTCGTGGACTGGCGGAGCCCAAGAGACCCAGTACTTC.

In this sample, this clonotype turned up many times. The chain recombines TRBV9 with TRBJ1-2; tentative D call: TRBD1 (5 bases). CDR3 length: 14 amino acids. Germline V gives CDR1 SGDLS, CDR2 YYNGEE. V was trimmed by 4 bases and J by 0 bases, leaving 10 bases between them. This CDR3 is CASSLDSPNYGYTF. CDR3 bases: TGTGCCAGCAGCTTAGACAGCCCTAACTATGGCTACACCTTC.

The genes are TRBV25-1 and TRBJ1-1; possible D gene TRBD1, 5 bases. There are 13 residues in the CDR3. The V end was cut by 8 bases, the J end by 2 bases, with 12 bases between. Germline V gene sequence: CDR1 MGHDK, CDR2 SYGVNS. In DNA form, the CDR3 reads TGTGCCAGCGAGACGGGGGGAAACACTGAAGCTTTCTTT. Its translation is CASETGGNTEAFF.

This clonotype was counted ten times or more. This chain uses TRBV7-2 with TRBJ1-2, with TRBD1 matching 10 bases. Trimming removed 6 bases from V and 3 bases from J; junction bases left unmatched: 7. This CDR3 has 15 residues. Germline CDR1 reads SGHTA; CDR2 reads FQGNSA. CDR3 DNA sequence: TGTGCCAGCAGGTCCGGGACAGGGGTAGACTATGGCTACACCTTC. Encoded protein: CASRSGTGVDYGYTF.

This clonotype appeared once. V gene TRBV20-1 combines with J gene TRBJ1-5, with D maybe TRBD1 (5 bases). The V end lost 3 bases, the J end lost 8 bases, and 8 bases lay between the germline ends. The CDR3 length is 11 residues. Germline CDR1 is DFQATT and CDR2 is SNEGSKA (reference sequence). In DNA, the CDR3 is TGCAGTGCTAGTCGGGGGGAGCCCCAGCATTTT. The encoded protein is CSASRGEPQHF.

This clonotype came up many times. The chain has TRBV2 and TRBJ2-6; D gene uncertain. The CDR3 length is 13 residues. CDR1 and CDR2 from the germline V gene are SNHLY and FYNNEI. The V gene lost 8 bases and the J gene lost 1 base, with 6 bases spanning the gap. The DNA of the CDR3 is TGTGCCAGCCACGGATCTGGGGCCAACGTCCTGACTTTC. This encodes CASHGSGANVLTF.

The rearrangement uses TRBV7-2 and TRBJ1-3; D is uncertain. This CDR3 has 17 amino acids. Germline V gene sequence: CDR1 SGHTA, CDR2 FQGNSA. V gave up 2 bases and J gave up 8 bases, with 22 bases separating them. The CDR3 here is CASSLNFGQHYGYTIYF. CDR3 DNA: TGTGCCAGCAGCTTAAATTTCGGGCAGCACTATGGCTACACCATATATTTT.

This rearrangement joins TRBV29-1 to TRBJ2-7; D assignment may be TRBD1 or TRBD2 (5 bases each). This CDR3 has 11 amino acids. Per germline, CDR1 SQVTM and CDR2 ANQGSEA. Trimming shortened V by 8 bases and J by 6 bases, and 14 bases separated the two germline ends. Written as DNA, the CDR3 is TGCAGCTTACGGGGAAGGGGCGAGCAGTACTTC. As protein: CSLRGRGEQYF.

The rearrangement uses TRBV2 and TRBJ1-4; 7 bases line up with TRBD1. The CDR3 has 16 residues. CDR1 SNHLY and CDR2 FYNNEI come from the germline V gene. V was pared by 5 bases and J by 7 bases, with 13 bases of the junction left unmatched. The CDR3, as DNA: TGTGCCAGCAGTTTATCGTTCGTAGGGGGCGTTGAAAAACTGTTTTTT. Translated, it gives CASSLSFVGGVEKLFF.

The J gene is TRBJ2-7, the V gene TRBV7-2, with a weak D call TRBD1 (6 bases). The CDR3 is made up of 15 amino acids. In germline, CDR1 is SGHTA, CDR2 FQGNSA. The ends were cut back, 5 bases at V and 2 bases at J, with 16 bases in the middle. The CDR3 nucleotides are TGTGCCAGCAGCAGCCGAGGGGGAGTAACCTACGAGCAGTACTTC. This translates into CASSSRGGVTYEQYF.

This chain connects TRBV2 to TRBJ1-4; 7 positions match TRBD1. The CDR3 consists of 14 residues. V was clipped by 8 bases and J by 8 bases; unmatched bases: 11. Per the germline V gene, CDR1 is SNHLY and CDR2 is FYNNEI. The CDR3 DNA reads as TGTGCCAGCCGTGTTGGGACAGCGGACGAAAAACTGTTTTTT. Its protein product is CASRVGTADEKLFF.